This TCR beta chain was recovered during a study of early T cells in non-severe SARS-CoV-2 infection. The CDR3 is 15 amino acids. Germline V gene data show CDR1 as KGHSY and CDR2 as FQNENV. V was clipped by 1 base and J by 5 bases; unmatched bases: 5. TCRdb recomputed calls from the 5' RACE reads with MiXCR, one row per CDR3 protein. Of tens of thousands of distinct CDR3 sequences detected, roughly 11% appear once; the ten largest clones hold roughly 5.7%. The sequence came from an adult who was a healthcare worker with PCR-confirmed SARS-CoV-2 infection or an uninfected control (not recorded which). This rearrangement joins TRBV16 to TRBJ2-7, with TRBD1 matching over 10 bases. This specimen consisted of whole blood, obtained at baseline. The CDR3 region is CASSQYRDRGHEQYF. DNA of the CDR3: TGTGCCAGCAGCCAATACCGGGACAGGGGTCACGAGCAGTACTTC. Based on the CDR3 plus reference TRBV16 and TRBJ2-7, the full variable domain is GEEVAQTPKHLVRGEGQKAKLYCAPIKGHSYVFWYQQVLKNEFKFLISFQNENVFDETGMPKERFSAKCLPNSPCSLEIQATKLEDSAVYFCASSQYRDRGHEQYFGPGTRLTVT.